This is a list of T cell receptor beta chains from one sample in a study of T cells after yellow fever vaccination. A single record per CDR3 protein comes from TCRdb applying MiXCR to the 5' RACE reads. Here the sample spans over 25,000 distinct CDR3 sequences, roughly a tenth being singletons. Sequencing was performed on PBMCs, either bulk or a sorted T-cell subset (CD4+, CD8+, memory, or dextramer-sorted; not recorded which), taken less than 16 days after the first yellow fever vaccination. Receptor source: a man between 18 and 29 years old who received the YFV17D yellow fever vaccine. The CDR3 runs from the conserved cysteine through the conserved F or W. The D gene is left open where the match is weak. A row's size may be missing; if present it is once, few, many or a size class.

CAFSRTGGDTEAFF TGTGCCTTCTCCCGTACAGGGGGCGACACTGAAGCTTTCTTT TRBD1 TRBJ1-1 TRBV2 .
CASSPLGSGANVLTF TGTGCCAGCAGCCCCTTGGGCTCTGGGGCCAACGTCCTGACTTTC . TRBJ2-6 TRBV6-5 few
CASSQDWGGGGDEQFF TGCGCCAGCAGCCAAGATTGGGGGGGCGGTGGGGATGAGCAGTTCTTC . TRBJ2-1 TRBV4-3 .
CASSDYTRVGYTF TGTGCCAGCAGCGATTATACCAGGGTGGGCTACACCTTC . TRBJ1-2 TRBV7-6 many
CASRRRPSGGSFEQFF TGTGCCAGCAGACGACGACCTAGCGGGGGATCGTTTGAGCAGTTCTTC TRBD2 TRBJ2-1 TRBV27 many
CASSLDRRGVKDTQYF TGTGCCAGCAGCTTAGATCGGCGGGGGGTCAAAGATACGCAGTATTTT TRBD2 TRBJ2-3 TRBV7-2 .
CASSLSTSGGTDTQYF TGCGCCAGCAGCTTATCGACTAGCGGGGGCACAGATACGCAGTATTTT TRBD2 TRBJ2-3 TRBV5-1 many
CASSRHREYGYTF TGCGCCAGCAGCCGCCACAGGGAATATGGCTACACCTTC . TRBJ1-2 TRBV4-3 many
CASSHTEVYGYTF TGTGCCAGCAGTCATACGGAAGTATATGGCTACACCTTC . TRBJ1-2 TRBV3-1 many
CASSLTPSYTGGGPLSTDTQYF TGCGCCAGCAGCCTGACCCCGTCCTATACGGGGGGGGGGCCTCTCAGCACAGATACGCAGTATTTT TRBD2 TRBJ2-3 TRBV5-1 many